This T cell receptor (beta chain) was captured by sequencing in a study of control samples from healthy donors and cancer patients. The CDR3 consists of 8 residues. The repertoire was sequenced with immunoSEQ multiplex PCR; TCRdb's copy has only in-frame clones and lacks some. The sample holds under 200,000 clones, 92% seen once. J is TRBJ2-1 and V is TRBV21-1. TRBV21-1 counts as a pseudogene. The clonotype originates from a woman aged 25 to 45 in good health. The material sequenced was blood. The CDR3 loop reads CPGGEQFF. The CDR3 DNA reads as TGCCCTGGGGGTGAGCAGTTCTTC.